Presented here are 27 T cell receptor beta chains from one specimen sequenced in a study of CD8+ T cells in alopecia areata. It was cDNA, reverse transcribed from extracted RNA, that served as the sequencing template. TCRdb's table, derived via immunoSEQ multiplex PCR, lists solely in-frame clones and lacks some. The data show 220,000 or so clones, roughly 57% seen once. The sample in question was CD4+ T cells sorted from blood, obtained at week 0. The receptors shown here come from a human donor with alopecia areata.

V is TRBV25-1 and J is TRBJ1-5; possible D gene TRBD1, 5 bases. Germline assignment: CDR1 MGHDK and CDR2 SYGVNS. This CDR3 comprises 14 residues. V was cut by 1 base and J by 4 bases, with 8 bases left in between. CDR3 region: CASSESGGNQPQHF. CDR3 bases: TGTGCCAGCAGTGAATCTGGGGGGAATCAGCCCCAGCATTTT.

This rearrangement joins TRBV19 to TRBJ2-7; TRBD2 might be the D (5 bases). The V end was cut by 1 base, the J end by 11 bases, with 12 bases between. This CDR3 is built from 12 residues. CDR1 is LNHDA and CDR2 is SQIVND in the germline V gene (reference sequence). DNA for the CDR3: TGTGCCAGTAGTATAGGAAAGGGAGTGAAGTACTTC. Its protein product is CASSIGKGVKYF.

This clone was seen only a few times. The V call is TRBV2, the J call TRBJ2-1; TRBD2 might be the D (5 bases). Per the germline V gene, CDR1 is SNHLY and CDR2 is FYNNEI. With 5 bases removed from V and 6 bases from J, the gap between germline ends came to 20 bases. The length of the CDR3 is 16 residues. CDR3: CASSPQSGVKTNEQFF. DNA for the CDR3: TGTGCCAGCAGTCCCCAGTCCGGGGTCAAGACCAATGAGCAGTTCTTC.

In DNA form, the CDR3 reads TGTGCCAGCAGCCAAGATGGGCAGGGGGGCATTCAGCCCCAGCATTTT. This sequence encodes CASSQDGQGGIQPQHF. V and J are TRBV4-2 and TRBJ1-5; 7 nucleotides align to TRBD1. The trim removed 0 bases at V and 6 bases at J, leaving 8 bases unmatched. Germline loops: CDR1 LGHNA, CDR2 YNFKEQ. CDR3 size: 16 residues.

This clone was recorded a few times. The chain couples TRBV30 to TRBJ1-1; 9 bases map to TRBD1. Germline V lookup: CDR1 GTSNPN, CDR2 SVGIG (reference sequence). V was clipped by 0 bases and J by 4 bases; unmatched bases: 9. The CDR3 is 16 residues long. The CDR3: CAWSVPGQGTGTEAFF. The CDR3, as DNA: TGTGCCTGGAGTGTCCCGGGACAGGGAACTGGCACTGAAGCTTTCTTT.

The J gene is TRBJ2-1, the V gene TRBV29-1, with 9 bases lining up with TRBD2. V was clipped by 4 bases and J by 2 bases; unmatched bases: 3. This CDR3 contains 14 residues. Germline values: CDR1 SQVTM, CDR2 ANQGSEA. CDR3: CSVAAGGAYNEQFF. CDR3 DNA sequence: TGCAGCGTTGCAGCGGGAGGTGCCTACAATGAGCAGTTCTTC.

This clone was counted between two and nine times. The gene calls are TRBV5-1 and TRBJ2-3; 8 bases match TRBD2. Germline assignment: CDR1 SGHRS and CDR2 YFSETQ. The V and J ends lost 2 bases and 4 bases, in that order; junction bases with no gene match: 6. The CDR3 has 15 amino acids. In DNA, the CDR3 is TGCGCCAGCAGCTTTGGCAGCGGGAGTGCAGATACGCAGTATTTT. Translated: CASSFGSGSADTQYF.

This clone was counted only a few times. The J gene is TRBJ2-2, the V gene TRBV30; 8 bases line up with TRBD1. Losses at the gene ends were 2 bases for V and 6 bases for J; bases not matched to a gene: 2. Germline lookup yields CDR1 GTSNPN and CDR2 SVGIG (reference sequence). The CDR3 consists of 13 residues. The CDR3 region has the DNA TGTGCCTGGAGTTGGGACAGGCCCGGGGAGCTGTTTTTT. This sequence encodes CAWSWDRPGELFF.

The chain has TRBV4-1 and TRBJ2-7; D not certain. The CDR3 runs 16 residues. In germline, CDR1 is MGHRA, CDR2 YSYEKL. V lost 2 bases and J 3 bases, leaving 17 bases between the germline ends. CDR3: CASSQKPHTEFYEQYF. The CDR3 DNA is TGCGCCAGCAGCCAAAAGCCCCATACAGAATTCTACGAGCAGTACTTC.

The J gene is TRBJ2-1, the V gene TRBV27, with D perhaps TRBD1 or TRBD2 (5 bases each). Between the trimmed V and J ends, which lost 2 bases and 6 bases, there was a span of 20 bases. Germline V gives CDR1 MNHEY, CDR2 SMNVEV (reference sequence). The CDR3 extends over 17 amino acids. DNA for the CDR3: TGTGCCAGCAGTTTACATGGGGGACCCTCGGGATTCAATGAGCAGTTCTTC. Protein product: CASSLHGGPSGFNEQFF.

The V and J genes are TRBV7-8 and TRBJ1-5; D not certain. CDR3 length: 14 residues. The germline gives CDR1 SGHVS, CDR2 FQNEAQ. The V gene lost 5 bases and the J gene lost 5 bases, with 13 bases spanning the gap. In DNA, the CDR3 is TGTGCCAGCAGCACTTGGCCCCGAGATCAGCCCCAGCATTTT. Residues: CASSTWPRDQPQHF.

The CDR3 DNA is TGTGCCAGCAGAAGACGGGCTGGGGCCAACGTCCTGACTTTC. This codes for CASRRRAGANVLTF. The chain has TRBV11-1 and TRBJ2-6; D gene unclear. The CDR3 runs to 14 residues. Germline CDR1 reads SGHAT; CDR2 reads FQDESV (reference sequence). V lost 6 bases and J lost 2, with 8 bases in between.

The chain combines TRBV29-1 with TRBJ1-2, with D tentatively TRBD1 (5 bases). Trimming removed 3 bases at V and 4 bases at J, with 9 bases between. The germline V gene has CDR1 SQVTM and CDR2 ANQGSEA. This CDR3 contains 12 residues. This chain's CDR3 is CSVDPDSYGYTF. The CDR3 DNA is TGCAGCGTTGATCCCGACAGCTATGGCTACACCTTC.

The chain has TRBV27 and TRBJ2-1; no reliable D call. This CDR3 comprises 15 residues. Germline values: CDR1 MNHEY, CDR2 SMNVEV (reference sequence). V was trimmed by 1 base and J by 0 bases, leaving 7 bases between them. The CDR3 coding sequence is TGTGCCAGCAGTTTATTCCGGAGCTCCTACAATGAGCAGTTCTTC. It encodes CASSLFRSSYNEQFF.

The chain carries TRBV27 and TRBJ1-2; D is ambiguous. V was shortened by 3 bases and J by 2 bases, with 16 bases between the two germline ends. The CDR3 runs to 16 residues. In germline, CDR1 is MNHEY, CDR2 SMNVEV (reference sequence). CDR3 DNA sequence: TGTGCCAGCAGTTTTCTCCCCATGACGGGAAACTATGGCTACACCTTC. Its protein product is CASSFLPMTGNYGYTF.

This clone was recorded a few times. The chain recombines TRBV2 with TRBJ2-6, with no clear D. The germline gives CDR1 SNHLY, CDR2 FYNNEI. The CDR3 contains 15 residues. V gave up 2 bases and J gave up 0 bases, with 5 bases separating them. CDR3 in amino acids: CASSEWGSGANVLTF. CDR3 bases: TGTGCCAGCAGTGAATGGGGCTCTGGGGCCAACGTCCTGACTTTC.

The V call is TRBV18, the J call TRBJ2-7; the D gene is possibly TRBD1 (6 bases). V dropped 2 bases and J dropped 4 bases, with 18 bases sitting between them. The V gene's germline CDR1 is KGHSH and CDR2 LQKENI. There are 16 residues in the CDR3. In DNA form, the CDR3 reads TGTGCCAGCTCACCAGGTACCGGCCCAAGGGGGTACGAGCAGTACTTC. It yields the protein CASSPGTGPRGYEQYF. The full variable domain, with the rest looked up from reference TRBV18 and TRBJ2-7, is NAGVMQNPRHLVRRRGQEARLRCSPMKGHSHVYWYRQLPEEGLKFMVYLQKENIIDESGMPKERFSAEFPKEGPSILRIQQVVRGDSAAYFCASSPGTGPRGYEQYFGPGTRLTVT.

This clone has only a few counts. J is TRBJ2-1 and V is TRBV7-2; 9 bases are shared with TRBD2. Trimming took 4 bases from V and 9 from J; bases not matched to a gene: 10. Per the germline V gene, CDR1 is SGHTA and CDR2 is FQGNSA. The CDR3 contains 15 residues. CDR3 protein: CASSSGLAYTTEQFF. The CDR3 DNA is TGTGCCAGCAGCTCAGGACTAGCGTACACTACTGAGCAGTTCTTC.

The V and J genes are TRBV30 and TRBJ1-1; a possible D gene is TRBD1 (6 bases). The V end was cut by 2 bases, the J end by 5 bases, with 15 bases between. CDR3 length: 14 residues. CDR1 is GTSNPN, CDR2 SVGIG, per germline (reference sequence). CDR3 DNA: TGTGCCTGGAGTCGAAGGGGGGGAGGTACTGAAGCTTTCTTT. The encoded protein is CAWSRRGGGTEAFF.

The chain joins TRBV13 to TRBJ1-1; D unresolved. The CDR3 covers 12 residues. The germline V gene encodes CDR1 PRHDT and CDR2 FYEKMQ (reference sequence). V lost 6 bases and J 1 base, leaving 6 bases between the germline ends. The CDR3 region has the DNA TGTGCCAGCAGGAGGAAGAACACTGAAGCTTTCTTT. It translates to CASRRKNTEAFF.

The rearrangement uses TRBV30 and TRBJ1-1; D is unclear. The CDR3 runs 12 residues. CDR1 and CDR2 (germline): GTSNPN, SVGIG (reference sequence). Deletions cut 2 bases from V and 3 bases from J, with 7 bases between. CDR3 sequence: CAWSRKDTEAFF. The CDR3 nucleotides are TGTGCCTGGAGTCGGAAGGACACTGAAGCTTTCTTT.

The chain uses TRBV6-1 and TRBJ1-6; D is ambiguous. Per the germline V gene, CDR1 is MNHNS and CDR2 is SASEGT. The V end lost 4 bases, the J end lost 10 bases, and 8 bases lay between the germline ends. The CDR3 loop spans 12 amino acids. The CDR3 bases are TGTGCCAGCAGTGGGCAGGTCTCACCCCTCCACTTT. The encoded protein is CASSGQVSPLHF.

This clone was counted a few times. J is TRBJ2-7 and V is TRBV6-1; D call uncertain. V was cut by 6 bases and J by 0 bases, with 3 bases left in between. Looked up from germline, CDR1 is MNHNS and CDR2 is SASEGT. The CDR3 spans 11 residues. The CDR3, as DNA: TGTGCCAGCAGCCCCTCCTACGAGCAGTACTTC. Amino acid sequence: CASSPSYEQYF.

The chain joins TRBV4-1 to TRBJ2-7, with D perhaps given as TRBD1 or TRBD2 (5 bases each). Per germline, CDR1 MGHRA and CDR2 YSYEKL. Trimming removed 3 bases at V and 1 base at J, with 16 bases between. CDR3 length: 16 amino acids. CDR3 region: CASSHQWSGTSYEQYF. The CDR3 coding sequence is TGCGCCAGCAGCCATCAATGGTCAGGGACGTCCTACGAGCAGTACTTC.

The genes are TRBV29-1 and TRBJ1-1; 9 nucleotides match TRBD1. V lost 4 bases and J lost 11; bases outside the gene matches: 11. The CDR3 has 13 amino acids. Per germline, CDR1 SQVTM and CDR2 ANQGSEA. The chain's CDR3 is CSVGSTGTGNAFF. As DNA, the CDR3 is TGCAGCGTTGGTTCTACCGGGACAGGGAACGCTTTCTTT.

This clone was observed a handful of times. This chain uses TRBV19 with TRBJ1-5; weak D call: TRBD1 (5 bases). Deletions cut 4 bases from V and 6 bases from J, with 13 bases between. The CDR3 has 14 amino acids. Germline V gene data show CDR1 as LNHDA and CDR2 as SQIVND (reference sequence). The DNA of the CDR3 is TGTGCCAGTAGTACTGGCAGGGCAGGTCAGCCCCAGCATTTT. The encoded protein is CASSTGRAGQPQHF. Full variable domain (rest looked up from reference TRBV19 and TRBJ1-5): DGGITQSPKYLFRKEGQNVTLSCEQNLNHDAMYWYRQDPGQGLRLIYYSQIVNDFQKGDIAEGYSVSREKKESFPLTVTSAQKNPTAFYLCASSTGRAGQPQHFGDGTRLSIL.

The CDR3 here is CASSQVYTYEQYF. The CDR3 bases are TGCGCCAGCAGCCAAGTGTATACGTACGAGCAGTACTTC. The chain is built from TRBV4-1 and TRBJ2-7; D not resolved. This CDR3 comprises 13 residues. From germline, CDR1 is MGHRA and CDR2 YSYEKL. V shed 1 base and J shed 4 bases, with 8 bases lying between them.